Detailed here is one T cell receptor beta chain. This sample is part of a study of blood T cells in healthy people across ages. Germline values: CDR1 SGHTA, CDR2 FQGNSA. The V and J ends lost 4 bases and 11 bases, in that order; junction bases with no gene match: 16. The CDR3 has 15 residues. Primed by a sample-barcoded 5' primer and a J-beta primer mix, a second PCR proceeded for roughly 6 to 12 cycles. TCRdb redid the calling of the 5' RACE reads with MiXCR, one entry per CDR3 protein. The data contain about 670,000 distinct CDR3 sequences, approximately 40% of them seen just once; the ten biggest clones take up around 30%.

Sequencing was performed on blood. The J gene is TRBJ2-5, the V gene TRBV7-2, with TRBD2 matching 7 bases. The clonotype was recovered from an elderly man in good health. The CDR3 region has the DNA TGTGCCAGCAGCTCCCAAGGGGCTAGCGGAAATGAGCAGTACTTC. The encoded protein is CASSSQGASGNEQYF.